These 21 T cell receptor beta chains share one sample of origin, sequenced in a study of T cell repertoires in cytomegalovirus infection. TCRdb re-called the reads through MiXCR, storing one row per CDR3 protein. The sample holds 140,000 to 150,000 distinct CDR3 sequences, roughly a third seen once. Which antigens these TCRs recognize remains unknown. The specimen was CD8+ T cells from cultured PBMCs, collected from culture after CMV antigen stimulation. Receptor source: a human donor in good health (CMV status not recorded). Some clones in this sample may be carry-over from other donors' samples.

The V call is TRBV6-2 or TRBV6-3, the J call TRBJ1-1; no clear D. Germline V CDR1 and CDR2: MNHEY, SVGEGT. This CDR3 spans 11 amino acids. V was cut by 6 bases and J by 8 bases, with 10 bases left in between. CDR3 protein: CASSPPGEAFF. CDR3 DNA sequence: TGTGCCAGCAGCCCCCCCGGCGAAGCTTTCTTT.

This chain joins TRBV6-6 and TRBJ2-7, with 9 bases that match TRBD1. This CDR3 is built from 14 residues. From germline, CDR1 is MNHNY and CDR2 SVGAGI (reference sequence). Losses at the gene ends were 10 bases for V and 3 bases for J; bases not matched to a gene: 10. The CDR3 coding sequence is TGTGCCACCCAGAAGGACAGGGGATACTACGAGCAGTACTTC. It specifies CATQKDRGYYEQYF.

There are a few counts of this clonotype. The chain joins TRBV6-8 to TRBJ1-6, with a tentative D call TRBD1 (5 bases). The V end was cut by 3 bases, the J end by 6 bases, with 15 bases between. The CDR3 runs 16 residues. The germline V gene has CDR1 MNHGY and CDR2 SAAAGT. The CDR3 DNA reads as TGTGCCAGCAGTTATCGACCAGGGAAGACTAATTCACCCCTCCACTTT. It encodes CASSYRPGKTNSPLHF.

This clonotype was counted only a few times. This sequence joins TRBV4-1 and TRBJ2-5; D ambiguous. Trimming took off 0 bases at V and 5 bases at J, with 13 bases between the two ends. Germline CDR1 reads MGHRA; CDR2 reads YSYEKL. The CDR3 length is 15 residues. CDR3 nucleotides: TGCGCCAGCAGCCAAGAAGGCAGGACGACGGAGACCCAGTACTTC. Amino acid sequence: CASSQEGRTTETQYF.

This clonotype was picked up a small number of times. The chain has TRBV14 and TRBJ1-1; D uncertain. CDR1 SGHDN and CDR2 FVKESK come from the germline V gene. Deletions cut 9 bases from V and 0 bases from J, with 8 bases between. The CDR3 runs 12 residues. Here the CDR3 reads CARPRMNTEAFF. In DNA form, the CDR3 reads TGTGCCAGGCCGCGCATGAACACTGAAGCTTTCTTT.

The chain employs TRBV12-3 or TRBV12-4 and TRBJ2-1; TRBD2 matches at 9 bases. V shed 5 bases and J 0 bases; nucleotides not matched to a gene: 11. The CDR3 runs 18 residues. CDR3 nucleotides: TGTGCCAGCAGTCACGGAATTGCGGGGGGGGGCTCCTACAATGAGCAGTTCTTC. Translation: CASSHGIAGGGSYNEQFF.

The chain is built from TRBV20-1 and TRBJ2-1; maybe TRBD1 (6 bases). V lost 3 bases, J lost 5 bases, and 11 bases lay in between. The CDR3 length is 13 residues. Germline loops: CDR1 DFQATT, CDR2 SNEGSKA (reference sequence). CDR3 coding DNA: TGCAGTGCTAGGCCGGGACACAACAATGAGCAGTTCTTC. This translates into CSARPGHNNEQFF.

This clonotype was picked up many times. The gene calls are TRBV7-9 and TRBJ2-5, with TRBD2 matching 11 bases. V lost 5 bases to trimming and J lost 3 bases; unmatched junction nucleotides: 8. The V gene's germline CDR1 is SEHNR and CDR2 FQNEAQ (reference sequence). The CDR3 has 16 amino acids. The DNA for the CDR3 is TGTGCCAGCAGCACCAGACTAGCGGGACCTGAAGAGACCCAGTACTTC. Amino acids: CASSTRLAGPEETQYF.

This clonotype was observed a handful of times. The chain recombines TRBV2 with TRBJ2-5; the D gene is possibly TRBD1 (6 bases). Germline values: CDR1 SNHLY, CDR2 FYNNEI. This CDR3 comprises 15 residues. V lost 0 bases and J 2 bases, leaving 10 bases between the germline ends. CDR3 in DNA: TGTGCCAGCAGTGAAGCGGGCAGGGGTCAAGAGACCCAGTACTTC. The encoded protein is CASSEAGRGQETQYF.

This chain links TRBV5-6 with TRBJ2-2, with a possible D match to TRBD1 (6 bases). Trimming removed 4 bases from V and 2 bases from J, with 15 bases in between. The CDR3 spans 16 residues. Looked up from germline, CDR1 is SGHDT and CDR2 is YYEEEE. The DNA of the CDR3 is TGTGCCAGCAGCAGCACCGGGACACCTAACACCGGGGAGCTGTTTTTT. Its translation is CASSSTGTPNTGELFF. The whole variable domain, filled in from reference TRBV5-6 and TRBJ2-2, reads DAGVTQSPTHLIKTRGQQVTLRCSPKSGHDTVSWYQQALGQGPQFIFQYYEEEERQRGNFPDRFSGHQFPNYSSELNVNALLLGDSALYLCASSSTGTPNTGELFFGEGSRLTVL.

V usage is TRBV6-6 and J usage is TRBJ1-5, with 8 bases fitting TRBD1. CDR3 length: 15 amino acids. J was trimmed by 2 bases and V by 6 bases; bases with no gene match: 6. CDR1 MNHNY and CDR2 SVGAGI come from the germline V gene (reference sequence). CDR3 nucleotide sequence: TGTGCCAGCAGGAACGTGACAGGGGGCAATCAGCCCCAGCATTTT. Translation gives CASRNVTGGNQPQHF.

The CDR3 is CASRGSLNEQYF. The DNA of the CDR3 is TGTGCCAGCAGGGGGTCTCTGAACGAGCAGTACTTC. The V call is TRBV27, the J call TRBJ2-7, with D uncertain. This CDR3 region has 12 residues. Trimming left V 6 bases short and J 5 bases short, with 11 bases between. The V gene's germline CDR1 is MNHEY and CDR2 SMNVEV (reference sequence).

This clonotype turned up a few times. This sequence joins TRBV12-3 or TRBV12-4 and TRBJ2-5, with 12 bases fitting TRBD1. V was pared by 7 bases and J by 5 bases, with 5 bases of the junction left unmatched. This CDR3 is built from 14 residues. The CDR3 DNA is TGTGCCAGCAAGGGACAGGGGGCTTGGGAGACCCAGTACTTC. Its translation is CASKGQGAWETQYF.

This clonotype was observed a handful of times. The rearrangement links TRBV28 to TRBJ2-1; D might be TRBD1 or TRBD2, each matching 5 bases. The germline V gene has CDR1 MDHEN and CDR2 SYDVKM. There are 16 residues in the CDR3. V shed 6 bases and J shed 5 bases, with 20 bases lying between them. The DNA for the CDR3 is TGTGCCAGCAGCCTAGGGTTTCGGGACGGCAACAATGAGCAGTTCTTC. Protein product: CASSLGFRDGNNEQFF.

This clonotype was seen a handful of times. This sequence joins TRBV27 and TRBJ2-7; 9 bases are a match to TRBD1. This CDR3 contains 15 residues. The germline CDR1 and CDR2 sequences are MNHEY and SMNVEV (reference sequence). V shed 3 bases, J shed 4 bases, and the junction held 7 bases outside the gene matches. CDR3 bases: TGTGCCAGCAGTTTCCAGGGACAGGGCGAGTACGAGCAGTACTTC. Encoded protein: CASSFQGQGEYEQYF.

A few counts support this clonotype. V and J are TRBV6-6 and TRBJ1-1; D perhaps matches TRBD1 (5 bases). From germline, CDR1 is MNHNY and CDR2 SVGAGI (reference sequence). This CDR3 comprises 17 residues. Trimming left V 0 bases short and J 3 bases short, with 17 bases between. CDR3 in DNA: TGTGCCAGCAGTTACTCTTCCCACAGGTTGGGGGACACTGAAGCTTTCTTT. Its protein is CASSYSSHRLGDTEAFF.

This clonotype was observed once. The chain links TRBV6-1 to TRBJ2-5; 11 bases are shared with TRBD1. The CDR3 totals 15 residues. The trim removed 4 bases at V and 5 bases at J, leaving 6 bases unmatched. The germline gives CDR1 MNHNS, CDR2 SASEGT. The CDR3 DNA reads TGTGCCAGCAGTGGGACAGGGGGCCCGTGGGAGACCCAGTACTTC. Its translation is CASSGTGGPWETQYF.

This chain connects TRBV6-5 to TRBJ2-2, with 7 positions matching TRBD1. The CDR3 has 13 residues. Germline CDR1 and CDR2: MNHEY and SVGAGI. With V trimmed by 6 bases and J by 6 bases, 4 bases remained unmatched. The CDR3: CASSWGTAGELFF. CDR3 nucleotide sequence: TGTGCCAGCAGCTGGGGGACAGCCGGGGAGCTGTTTTTT.

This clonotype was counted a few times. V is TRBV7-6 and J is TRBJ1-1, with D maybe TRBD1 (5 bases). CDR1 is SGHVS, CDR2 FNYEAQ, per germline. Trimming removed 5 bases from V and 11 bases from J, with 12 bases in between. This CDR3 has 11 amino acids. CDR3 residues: CASSPEGTAFF. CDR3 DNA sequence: TGTGCCAGCAGCCCCGAAGGGACCGCTTTCTTT.

In nucleotides, the CDR3 is TGTGCCAGTAGTATTGGGCCCGAGGGCTACGAGCAGTACTTC. Protein product: CASSIGPEGYEQYF. The chain combines TRBV19 with TRBJ2-7; weak D call: TRBD2 (5 bases). Trimming removed 3 bases at V and 3 bases at J, with 12 bases between. The CDR3 covers 14 residues. Germline lookup yields CDR1 LNHDA and CDR2 SQIVND (reference sequence).

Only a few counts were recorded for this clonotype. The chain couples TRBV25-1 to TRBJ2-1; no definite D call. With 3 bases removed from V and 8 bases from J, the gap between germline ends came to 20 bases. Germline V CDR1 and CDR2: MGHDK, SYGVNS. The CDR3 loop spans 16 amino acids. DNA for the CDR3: TGTGCCAGCAGTGATGGCCGCCTCCATAATGCCGATGAGCAGTTCTTC. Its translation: CASSDGRLHNADEQFF.